A selection of T cell receptor beta chains follows, all from one sample in a study of T-cell memory formation after mild COVID-19. A single record per CDR3 protein comes from TCRdb applying MiXCR to the 5' RACE reads. The sample consists of about 290,000 distinct CDR3 sequences, about 15% of them appearing once. The material sequenced was PBMCs or a T cell subset sorted from them (not recorded which). Every receptor here comes from a man aged 18-30 years who had mild COVID-19 (a few samples of this study predate the infection). Cell type and time point are not known. Both conserved end residues are part of each CDR3. Fields, in order: CDR3 length, D gene, V gene, J gene, clone size, CDR3 DNA, CDR3 protein. A D gene is named only where the DNA matches it firmly. For some rows the clone size is stated as once, few or many, or as a class when expanded; others skip it.

CDR3 length: 15; D gene: .; V gene: TRBV15; J gene: TRBJ2-3; clone size: few; CDR3 DNA: TGTGCCACCAGCAGAGCCCGGGACGTAAAAGATACGCAGTATTTT; CDR3 protein: CATSRARDVKDTQYF
CDR3 length: 16; D gene: TRBD2; V gene: TRBV5-6; J gene: TRBJ2-4; clone size: .; CDR3 DNA: TGTGCCAGCAGCGATACTAGCGGGGGGGCGGTAAACATTCAGTACTTC; CDR3 protein: CASSDTSGGAVNIQYF
CDR3 length: 15; D gene: TRBD2; V gene: TRBV4-2; J gene: TRBJ2-5; clone size: .; CDR3 DNA: TGTGCCAGCAGCCCTCTGTCAGCGGGGGAAGAGACCCAGTACTTC; CDR3 protein: CASSPLSAGEETQYF
CDR3 length: 15; D gene: .; V gene: TRBV4-3; J gene: TRBJ1-5; clone size: few; CDR3 DNA: TGCGCCAGCAGCCCCCGGCGACAGGGCAATCAGCCCCAGCATTTT; CDR3 protein: CASSPRRQGNQPQHF
CDR3 length: 12; D gene: .; V gene: TRBV7-2; J gene: TRBJ2-1; clone size: medium-sized; CDR3 DNA: TGTGCCAGCAGTGGACGGCACAATGAGCAGTTCTTC; CDR3 protein: CASSGRHNEQFF
CDR3 length: 13; D gene: TRBD2; V gene: TRBV4-3; J gene: TRBJ2-1; clone size: .; CDR3 DNA: TGCGCCAGCAGCCAAGAAGGTAGCGGGGTAGAGTTCTTC; CDR3 protein: CASSQEGSGVEFF
CDR3 length: 18; D gene: TRBD2; V gene: TRBV9; J gene: TRBJ2-1; clone size: .; CDR3 DNA: TGTGCCAGCAGCGATGGACTAGCGGGGGGGCTCTCTTACAATGAGCAGTTCTTC; CDR3 protein: CASSDGLAGGLSYNEQFF
CDR3 length: 14; D gene: TRBD2; V gene: TRBV7-9; J gene: TRBJ2-1; clone size: .; CDR3 DNA: TGTGCCACCCTCGGGGGGAAGTCCTACAATGAGCAGTTCTTC; CDR3 protein: CATLGGKSYNEQFF
CDR3 length: 16; D gene: TRBD1; V gene: TRBV27; J gene: TRBJ1-1; clone size: .; CDR3 DNA: TGTGCCAGCAGTTTATCCCGCTGGGACAGGGTAAGTGAAGCTTTCTTT; CDR3 protein: CASSLSRWDRVSEAFF
CDR3 length: 15; D gene: TRBD1; V gene: TRBV27; J gene: TRBJ1-2; clone size: .; CDR3 DNA: TGTGCCAGCAGTTCAGTGACAGGGGCTAACTATGGCTACACCTTC; CDR3 protein: CASSSVTGANYGYTF
CDR3 length: 14; D gene: .; V gene: TRBV5-1; J gene: TRBJ2-7; clone size: many; CDR3 DNA: TGCGCCAGCAGCTGGAGACCCGTATCCTACGAGCAGTACTTC; CDR3 protein: CASSWRPVSYEQYF
CDR3 length: 13; D gene: .; V gene: TRBV24-1; J gene: TRBJ2-3; clone size: .; CDR3 DNA: TGTGCCACCCCTGACGGGCGACCAGATACGCAGTATTTT; CDR3 protein: CATPDGRPDTQYF
CDR3 length: 13; D gene: .; V gene: TRBV24-1; J gene: TRBJ2-3; clone size: few; CDR3 DNA: TGTGCCACCAGTGACTCCCGGACCGATACGCAGTATTTT; CDR3 protein: CATSDSRTDTQYF
CDR3 length: 13; D gene: TRBD1; V gene: TRBV20-1; J gene: TRBJ2-3; clone size: medium-sized; CDR3 DNA: TGCAGTGCTAGAGGGGACAGGGCAGATACGCAGTATTTT; CDR3 protein: CSARGDRADTQYF
CDR3 length: 15; D gene: .; V gene: TRBV7-2; J gene: TRBJ1-6; clone size: .; CDR3 DNA: TGTGCCAGCAGCAAGGGGAGGTCTCATAATTCACCCCTCCACTTT; CDR3 protein: CASSKGRSHNSPLHF
CDR3 length: 14; D gene: .; V gene: TRBV27; J gene: TRBJ1-1; clone size: few; CDR3 DNA: TGTGCCAGCGCCAGGCAGGGGACGGACACTGAAGCTTTCTTT; CDR3 protein: CASARQGTDTEAFF
CDR3 length: 16; D gene: .; V gene: TRBV7-2; J gene: TRBJ2-2; clone size: .; CDR3 DNA: TGTGCCAGCAGCTTAGCCGGACACAAGAACACCGGGGAGCTGTTTTTT; CDR3 protein: CASSLAGHKNTGELFF
CDR3 length: 14; D gene: .; V gene: TRBV2; J gene: TRBJ2-3; clone size: few; CDR3 DNA: TGTGCCAGCGGGGGGGCCTCACGCACAGATACGCAGTATTTT; CDR3 protein: CASGGASRTDTQYF
CDR3 length: 15; D gene: .; V gene: TRBV6-1; J gene: TRBJ2-1; clone size: few; CDR3 DNA: TGTGCCAGCAGGGAGCAGCTGGCTACCGGGAATGAGCAGTTCTTC; CDR3 protein: CASREQLATGNEQFF
CDR3 length: 13; D gene: .; V gene: TRBV29-1; J gene: TRBJ2-5; clone size: many; CDR3 DNA: TGCAGCGTCGAGAAGGGGGGCTGGGAGACCCAGTACTTC; CDR3 protein: CSVEKGGWETQYF
CDR3 length: 14; D gene: .; V gene: TRBV5-1; J gene: TRBJ2-2; clone size: few; CDR3 DNA: TGCGCCAGCAGCTTGGATGTAGGAAACGGGGAGCTGTTTTTT; CDR3 protein: CASSLDVGNGELFF
CDR3 length: 15; D gene: .; V gene: TRBV9; J gene: TRBJ2-1; clone size: few; CDR3 DNA: TGTGCCAGCAGCGTAGTGTCCACAGGAGACAATGAGCAGTTCTTC; CDR3 protein: CASSVVSTGDNEQFF
CDR3 length: 14; D gene: .; V gene: TRBV7-8; J gene: TRBJ1-2; clone size: .; CDR3 DNA: TGTGCCAGCAGCCCCCGGGCAGCCTCGGGCGGCTACACCTTC; CDR3 protein: CASSPRAASGGYTF
CDR3 length: 11; D gene: .; V gene: TRBV6-5; J gene: TRBJ2-5; clone size: .; CDR3 DNA: TGTGCCAGCAGTTACGTCGAGACCCAGTACTTC; CDR3 protein: CASSYVETQYF
CDR3 length: 11; D gene: TRBD1; V gene: TRBV27; J gene: TRBJ2-1; clone size: few; CDR3 DNA: TGTGCCAGCAGTTCGACAGGGTTTACGTTCTTC; CDR3 protein: CASSSTGFTFF
CDR3 length: 13; D gene: .; V gene: TRBV11-3; J gene: TRBJ2-1; clone size: .; CDR3 DNA: TGTGCCAGCAGCACAGGGCTTCTCAATGAGCAGTTCTTC; CDR3 protein: CASSTGLLNEQFF
CDR3 length: 14; D gene: TRBD1; V gene: TRBV20-1; J gene: TRBJ2-1; clone size: few; CDR3 DNA: TGCAGTGCTAGAGGGACAGGGCGCACTGCTGGGCAGTTCTTC; CDR3 protein: CSARGTGRTAGQFF
CDR3 length: 12; D gene: .; V gene: TRBV24-1; J gene: TRBJ1-2; clone size: .; CDR3 DNA: TGTGCCACCGCAGAGGACAGCTATGGCTACACCTTC; CDR3 protein: CATAEDSYGYTF
CDR3 length: 14; D gene: .; V gene: TRBV20-1; J gene: TRBJ1-6; clone size: few; CDR3 DNA: TGCAGTGCTCCTGTCGGGGGGGAAGGGCCACCCCTCCACTTT; CDR3 protein: CSAPVGGEGPPLHF
CDR3 length: 15; D gene: TRBD1; V gene: TRBV5-4; J gene: TRBJ1-5; clone size: .; CDR3 DNA: TGTGCCAGCAGCTTGGATTCAGGGGGTGGTCAGCCCCAGCATTTT; CDR3 protein: CASSLDSGGGQPQHF
CDR3 length: 15; D gene: .; V gene: TRBV7-2; J gene: TRBJ1-2; clone size: few; CDR3 DNA: TGTGCCAGCAGCGACTCTACCTGGACGGGGTATGGCTACACCTTC; CDR3 protein: CASSDSTWTGYGYTF
CDR3 length: 16; D gene: .; V gene: TRBV4-1; J gene: TRBJ1-2; clone size: few; CDR3 DNA: TGCGCCAGCAGCCAAGTACCGGGACCGACTAACTATGGCTACACCTTC; CDR3 protein: CASSQVPGPTNYGYTF
CDR3 length: 12; D gene: .; V gene: TRBV5-1; J gene: TRBJ2-2; clone size: .; CDR3 DNA: TGCGCCAGCAGCTCACCGAGCGGGGAGCTGTTTTTT; CDR3 protein: CASSSPSGELFF
CDR3 length: 12; D gene: .; V gene: TRBV20-1; J gene: TRBJ2-4; clone size: .; CDR3 DNA: TGCAGTGCTAGAGAGGGGGCGGACATTCAGTACTTC; CDR3 protein: CSAREGADIQYF
CDR3 length: 13; D gene: .; V gene: TRBV19; J gene: TRBJ1-2; clone size: .; CDR3 DNA: TGTGCCAGTAGTCAGGGACGGCCCTATGGCTACACCTTC; CDR3 protein: CASSQGRPYGYTF
CDR3 length: 17; D gene: .; V gene: TRBV7-9; J gene: TRBJ2-5; clone size: many; CDR3 DNA: TGTGCCAGCAGTCAGCTAGCGCGTGGTGATGACCAAGAGACCCAGTACTTC; CDR3 protein: CASSQLARGDDQETQYF
CDR3 length: 16; D gene: TRBD1; V gene: TRBV7-2; J gene: TRBJ1-6; clone size: .; CDR3 DNA: TGTGCCAGCAGCTCGACAGGGTCTTTCCATAATTCACCCCTCCACTTT; CDR3 protein: CASSSTGSFHNSPLHF
CDR3 length: 15; D gene: TRBD2; V gene: TRBV2; J gene: TRBJ2-3; clone size: few; CDR3 DNA: TGTGCCAGCAGTGGAGGGAGCGGGGTCACAGATACGCAGTATTTT; CDR3 protein: CASSGGSGVTDTQYF
CDR3 length: 13; D gene: TRBD2; V gene: TRBV25-1; J gene: TRBJ2-3; clone size: few; CDR3 DNA: TGTGCCAGCAAGGTAGCGGGGGCAGATACGCAGTATTTT; CDR3 protein: CASKVAGADTQYF
CDR3 length: 19; D gene: TRBD1; V gene: TRBV18; J gene: TRBJ2-1; clone size: few; CDR3 DNA: TGTGCCAGCTCACCCGCCCAAAGGGCCCGGGACAGGGATAAGAATGAGCAGTTCTTC; CDR3 protein: CASSPAQRARDRDKNEQFF
CDR3 length: 13; D gene: .; V gene: TRBV2; J gene: TRBJ1-1; clone size: .; CDR3 DNA: TGTGCCGGAAATTCGCGGGGGTTGACTGAAGCTTTCTTT; CDR3 protein: CAGNSRGLTEAFF
CDR3 length: 14; D gene: .; V gene: TRBV7-2; J gene: TRBJ2-7; clone size: few; CDR3 DNA: TGTGCCAGCAGCTTAGACAGCGGCTACTACGAGCAGTACTTC; CDR3 protein: CASSLDSGYYEQYF
CDR3 length: 13; D gene: .; V gene: TRBV7-2; J gene: TRBJ1-1; clone size: few; CDR3 DNA: TGTGCCAGCAGCGCCCGGGCCGGCGGTGAAGCTTTCTTT; CDR3 protein: CASSARAGGEAFF
CDR3 length: 13; D gene: TRBD1; V gene: TRBV5-1; J gene: TRBJ1-2; clone size: many; CDR3 DNA: TGCGCCAGCAGCCCCGACAGGGATCAAGGCTACACCTTC; CDR3 protein: CASSPDRDQGYTF